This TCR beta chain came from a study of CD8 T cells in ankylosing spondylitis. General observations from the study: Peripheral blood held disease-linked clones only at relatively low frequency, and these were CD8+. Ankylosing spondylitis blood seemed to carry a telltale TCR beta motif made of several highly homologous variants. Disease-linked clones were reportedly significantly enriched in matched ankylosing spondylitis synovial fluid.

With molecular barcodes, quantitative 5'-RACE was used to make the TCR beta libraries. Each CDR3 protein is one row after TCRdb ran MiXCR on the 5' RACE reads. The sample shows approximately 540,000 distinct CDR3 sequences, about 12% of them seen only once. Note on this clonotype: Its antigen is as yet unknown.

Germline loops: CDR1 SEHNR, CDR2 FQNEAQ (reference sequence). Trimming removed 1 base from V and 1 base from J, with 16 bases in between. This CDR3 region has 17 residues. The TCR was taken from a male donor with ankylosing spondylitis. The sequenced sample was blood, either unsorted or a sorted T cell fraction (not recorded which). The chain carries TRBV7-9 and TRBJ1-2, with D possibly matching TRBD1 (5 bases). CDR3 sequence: CASSLVRLNGGNYGYTF. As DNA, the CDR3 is TGTGCCAGCAGCTTAGTACGGCTGAATGGGGGTAACTATGGCTACACCTTC.